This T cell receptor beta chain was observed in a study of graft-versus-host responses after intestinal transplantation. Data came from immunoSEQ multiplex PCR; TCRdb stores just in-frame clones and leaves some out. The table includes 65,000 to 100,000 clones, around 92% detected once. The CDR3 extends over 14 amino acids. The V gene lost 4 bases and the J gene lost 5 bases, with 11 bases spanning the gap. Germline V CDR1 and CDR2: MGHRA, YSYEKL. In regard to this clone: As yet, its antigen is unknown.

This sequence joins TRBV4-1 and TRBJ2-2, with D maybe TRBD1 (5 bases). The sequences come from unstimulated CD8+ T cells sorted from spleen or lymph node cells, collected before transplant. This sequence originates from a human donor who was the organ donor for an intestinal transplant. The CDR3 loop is CASSPTSGTGELFF. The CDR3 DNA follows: TGCGCCAGCAGCCCGACCTCAGGGACCGGGGAGCTGTTTTTT.